This TCR beta chain stems from a study of blood T cell repertoires in COVID-19 (dated by TCRdb to between 2020 and 2021). A note on the overall study: Samples covering the acute and convalescent phases of COVID-19 were provided by collaborators in the United States, Italy and Spain. The prospective study material was composed of cDNA or gDNA derived from T cells, B-cell-depleted T cells, or PBMCs. Deeply sampled blood TCRbeta repertoires from subjects exposed to, actively infected with, or recovered from COVID-19 were included in the dataset. The repertoires were released in a freely available public database meant as a resource for research on the immune response to SARS-CoV-2. Samples were obtained from the ongoing ImmuneRACE study (first 160 participants) and from some 1,300 subjects provided by 6 global collaborators. Nearly every sample came with metadata listing a de-identified subject ID, COVID-19 status, age in years and sex. Where HLA class I and class II types were available, the types were taken from metadata supplied by the sample provider, not from assay-based typing.

The immunoSEQ Assay, a bias-controlled multiplex PCR, was used to amplify TCRbeta CDR3 regions from genomic DNA. From the authors' description of their analysis: Nucleated cell counts per sample were estimated from amplification of reference gene primers within the assay. To quantify the absolute abundance of each unique TCRbeta CDR3 rearrangement, sequence reads were collapsed and filtered. For each sample, productive Simpson clonality was calculated by taking the square root of Simpson's diversity index across productive rearrangements. In its TCRdb copy, this immuneACCESS table keeps in-frame sequences only and misses some clones. Where compared with another copy, unresolved V genes explain less than half of these, and the others have no known cause. V and J calls and clone size follow that table, whereas D and trimming were derived from the DNA. The sample contains 200,000 to 250,000 clones, around 86% of them found a single time. The ten biggest clones cover over 2% of the sample.

A remark on this clone: Its antigen remains undetermined. Qualities for individual bases were not recorded, and no much larger clone is one base off.

Enrolling through a virtual design, the prospective study's participants ranged in age from roughly 18 to 100 years and lived across about two dozen United States geographic areas. In the prospective study, cohorts were assigned on the basis of participant-reported clinical history obtained from a screening survey and a study questionnaire. Recovered participants in ImmuneRACE Cohort 3 were defined by two consecutive negative NP/OP PCR tests, clearance by a healthcare professional, or resolution of symptoms. Each participant in the prospective study had whole blood, serum and a nasopharyngeal or oropharyngeal swab collected by mobile phlebotomists. Additional blood draws and questionnaires over an approximately 2-month period could optionally be provided by prospective study participants. Before DNA extraction, prospective study blood samples were shipped either frozen or at room temperature. Spanning cysteine to phenylalanine, the CDR3 consists of 17 amino acids. CDR3 DNA is the only sequence kept; it has 51 bases, read in frame from the first base. V lost 3 bases and J lost 0 bases, and the count of bases not matched to a germline gene is 5. CDR1 and CDR2 (SNHLY, FYNNEI) derive from the germline V gene.

Paper-wide results and their limitations: The amount of clinical and demographic metadata varied by source and participant and was provided uncurated.

The chain was built from TRBV2 and TRBJ1-4, and 9 junctional nucleotides match TRBD1. The material sequenced was PBMCs or T cells enriched from blood (not recorded which). This sequence was found in a woman in her fifties or sixties who had recovered from COVID-19. The CDR3 amino acid sequence is: CASSERGQGATNEKLFF. The DNA is as follows: TGTGCCAGCAGTGAGAGGGGACAGGGAGCAACTAATGAAAAACTGTTTTTT.